The 2 T cell receptor beta chains reported below all come from one sample, sequenced in a study of OX40 agonist ivuxolimab in advanced cancers. Sequenced by immunoSEQ multiplex PCR; TCRdb stores in-frame clones only, minus some. This table holds around 60,000 clones, around 80% found once. The sample was CD4+ or CD8+ T cells sorted from blood, taken in a trial of the OX40 agonist ivuxolimab. The receptors derive from an adult with an advanced solid tumor such as melanoma, head and neck, liver or kidney cancer.

The CDR3 loop reads CASSYDIAQIDGYTF. Written as DNA, the CDR3 is TGTGCCAGCAGTTATGACATCGCACAGATCGATGGCTACACCTTC. The chain couples TRBV6-5 to TRBJ1-2; D is unresolved. The CDR3 runs to 15 residues. From germline, CDR1 is MNHEY and CDR2 SVGAGI. V dropped 3 bases and J dropped 6 bases, with 17 bases sitting between them.

The V gene is TRBV23-1, the J gene TRBJ2-6, with D maybe TRBD2 (7 bases). TRBV23-1 is recorded as an ORF, its role being uncertain. Trimming pared 1 base from V and 0 bases from J, leaving 16 bases between. This CDR3 is built from 19 residues. DNA of the CDR3: TGCGCCAGCAGTCAATTAGAAGGGGGGGACTACTCTGGGGCCAACGTCCTGACTTTC. This encodes CASSQLEGGDYSGANVLTF.